This T cell receptor beta chain was identified during a study of T-cell memory formation after mild COVID-19. Across the study: TCR clusters were mostly donor specific.

Constant-segment primers were used for 5'RACE, and the resulting TCR alpha and TCR beta cDNA libraries carried sample barcodes and UMIs. Via MiXCR, TCRdb re-called the 5' RACE reads, giving one row per CDR3 protein. The sample comprises 75,000 to 90,000 distinct CDR3 sequences, roughly 14% of which are singletons, and 25% to 35% rests with the top ten. The receptor was isolated from an adult woman who had mild COVID-19 (a few samples of this study predate the infection). Cell type and time point are not known. Sequenced sample: PBMCs or a T cell subset sorted from them (not recorded which).

The CDR3 bases are TGTGCCAGCTCACCACCCCGGGGCGACACAGATACGCAGTATTTT. It translates to CASSPPRGDTDTQYF. The V gene is TRBV18, the J gene TRBJ2-3; D tentatively fits TRBD1 or TRBD2 (5 bases each). This CDR3 is built from 15 residues. The germline gives CDR1 KGHSH, CDR2 LQKENI. V gave up 0 bases and J gave up 2 bases, with 9 bases separating them.